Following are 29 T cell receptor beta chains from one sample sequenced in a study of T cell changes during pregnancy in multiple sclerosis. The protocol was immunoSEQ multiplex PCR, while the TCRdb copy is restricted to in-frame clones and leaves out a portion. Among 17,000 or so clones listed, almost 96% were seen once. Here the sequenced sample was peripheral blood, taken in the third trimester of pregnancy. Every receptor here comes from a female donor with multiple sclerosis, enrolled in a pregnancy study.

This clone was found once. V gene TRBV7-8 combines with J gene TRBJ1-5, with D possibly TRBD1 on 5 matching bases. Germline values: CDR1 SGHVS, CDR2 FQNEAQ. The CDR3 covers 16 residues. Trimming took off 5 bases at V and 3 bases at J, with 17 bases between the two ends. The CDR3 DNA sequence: TGTGCCAGCAGCCGAGCGGGGGACGGGATCAATCAGCCCCAGCATTTT. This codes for CASSRAGDGINQPQHF.

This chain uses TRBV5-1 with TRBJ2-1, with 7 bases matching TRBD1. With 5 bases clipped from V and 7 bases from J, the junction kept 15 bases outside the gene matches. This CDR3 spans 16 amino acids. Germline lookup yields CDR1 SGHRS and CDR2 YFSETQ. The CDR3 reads CASRPVPGQYVNEQFF. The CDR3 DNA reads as TGCGCCAGCAGACCGGTTCCGGGACAGTATGTGAATGAGCAGTTCTTC.

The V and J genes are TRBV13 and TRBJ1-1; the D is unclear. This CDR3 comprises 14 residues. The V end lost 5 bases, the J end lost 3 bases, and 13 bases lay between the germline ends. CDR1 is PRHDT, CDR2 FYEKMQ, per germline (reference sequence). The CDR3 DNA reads TGTGCCAGCAGCATGCAGGAAGGTTACACTGAAGCTTTCTTT. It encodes CASSMQEGYTEAFF.

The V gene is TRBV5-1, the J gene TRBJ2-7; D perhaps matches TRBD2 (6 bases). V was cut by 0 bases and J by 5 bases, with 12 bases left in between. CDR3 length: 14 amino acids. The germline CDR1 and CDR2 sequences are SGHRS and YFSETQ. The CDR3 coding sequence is TGCGCCAGCAGCTTGGCCCCCGGGAGAAACGAGCAGTACTTC. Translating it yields CASSLAPGRNEQYF.

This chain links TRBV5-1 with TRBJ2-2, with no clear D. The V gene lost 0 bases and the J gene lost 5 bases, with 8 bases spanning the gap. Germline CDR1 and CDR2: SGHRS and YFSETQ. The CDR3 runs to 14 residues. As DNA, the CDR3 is TGCGCCAGCAGCTTGGGATCGGGTACCGGGGAGCTGTTTTTT. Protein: CASSLGSGTGELFF.

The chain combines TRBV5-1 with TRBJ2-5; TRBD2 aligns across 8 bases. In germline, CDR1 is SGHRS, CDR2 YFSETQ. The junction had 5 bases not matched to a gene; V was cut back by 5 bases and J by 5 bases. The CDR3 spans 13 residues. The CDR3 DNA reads TGCGCCAGCAGTGGGACTAGTCGGGAGACCCAGTACTTC. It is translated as CASSGTSRETQYF.

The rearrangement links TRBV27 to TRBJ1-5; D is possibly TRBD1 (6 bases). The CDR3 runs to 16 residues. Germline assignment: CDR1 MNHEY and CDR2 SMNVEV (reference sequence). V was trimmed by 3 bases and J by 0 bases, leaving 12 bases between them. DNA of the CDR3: TGTGCCAGCAGTTTTCGACAGGACTTTAGCAATCAGCCCCAGCATTTT. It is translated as CASSFRQDFSNQPQHF.

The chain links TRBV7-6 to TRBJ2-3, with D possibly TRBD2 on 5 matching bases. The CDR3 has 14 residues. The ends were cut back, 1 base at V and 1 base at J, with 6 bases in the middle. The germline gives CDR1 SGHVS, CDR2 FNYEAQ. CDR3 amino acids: CASSLVRGTDTQYF. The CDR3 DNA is TGTGCCAGCAGCTTAGTGAGGGGCACAGATACGCAGTATTTT.

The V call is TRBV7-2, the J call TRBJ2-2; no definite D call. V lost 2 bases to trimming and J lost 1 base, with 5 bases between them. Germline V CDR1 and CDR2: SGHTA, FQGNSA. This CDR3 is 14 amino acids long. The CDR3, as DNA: TGTGCCAGCAGCTTAAAGCGGAACACCGGGGAGCTGTTTTTT. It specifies CASSLKRNTGELFF.

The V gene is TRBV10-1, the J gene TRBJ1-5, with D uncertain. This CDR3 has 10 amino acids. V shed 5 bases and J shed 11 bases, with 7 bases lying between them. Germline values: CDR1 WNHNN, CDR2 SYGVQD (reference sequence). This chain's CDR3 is CASSRVSQHF. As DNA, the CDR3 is TGCGCCAGCAGTCGGGTGTCCCAGCATTTT.

In DNA, the CDR3 is TGTGCCAGCAGCTTATGGTGGGGGGATGAGCAGTTCTTC. Its protein product is CASSLWWGDEQFF. This rearrangement joins TRBV7-3 to TRBJ2-1; a possible D gene is TRBD2 (6 bases). Germline CDR1 and CDR2: SGHTA and FQGTGA. Between the trimmed V and J ends, which lost 2 bases and 8 bases, there was a span of 10 bases. The CDR3 extends over 13 amino acids. Combining the CDR3 with reference TRBV7-3 and TRBJ2-1 gives the whole variable domain GAGVSQTPSNKVTEKGKYVELRCDPISGHTALYWYRQSLGQGPEFLIYFQGTGAADDSGLPNDRFFAVRPEGSVSTLKIQRTERGDSAVYLCASSLWWGDEQFFGPGTRLTVL.

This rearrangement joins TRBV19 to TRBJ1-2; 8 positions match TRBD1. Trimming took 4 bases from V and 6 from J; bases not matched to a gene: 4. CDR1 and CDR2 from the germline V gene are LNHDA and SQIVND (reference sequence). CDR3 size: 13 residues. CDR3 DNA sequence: TGTGCCAGTAGTAAAGACAGGGGCGATGGCTACACCTTC. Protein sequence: CASSKDRGDGYTF.

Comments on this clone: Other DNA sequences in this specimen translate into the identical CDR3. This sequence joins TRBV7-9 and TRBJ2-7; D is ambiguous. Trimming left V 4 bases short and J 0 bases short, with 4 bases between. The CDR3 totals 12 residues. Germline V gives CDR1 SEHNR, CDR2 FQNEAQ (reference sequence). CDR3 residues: CASSSSSYEQYF. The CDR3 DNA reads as TGTGCCAGCAGCTCGAGCTCCTACGAGCAGTACTTC.

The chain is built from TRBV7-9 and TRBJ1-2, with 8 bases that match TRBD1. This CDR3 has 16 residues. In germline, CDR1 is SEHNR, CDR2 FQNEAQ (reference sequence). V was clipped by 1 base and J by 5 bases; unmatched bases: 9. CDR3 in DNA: TGTGCCAGCAGCTTAGTGGACCAGGGGGCAGGGTATGGCTACACCTTC. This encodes CASSLVDQGAGYGYTF.

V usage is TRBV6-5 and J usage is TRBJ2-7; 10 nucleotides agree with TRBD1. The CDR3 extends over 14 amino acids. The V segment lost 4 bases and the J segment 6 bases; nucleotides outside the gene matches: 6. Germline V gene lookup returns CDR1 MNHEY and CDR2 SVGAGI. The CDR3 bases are TGTGCCAGCAGTTTTCGGGACAGGGGCTCCGAGCAGTACTTC. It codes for CASSFRDRGSEQYF.

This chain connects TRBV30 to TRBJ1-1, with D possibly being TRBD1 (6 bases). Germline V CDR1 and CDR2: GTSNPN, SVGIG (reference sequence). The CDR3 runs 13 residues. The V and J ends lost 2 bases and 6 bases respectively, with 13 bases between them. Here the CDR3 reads CAWSFNRVAEAFF. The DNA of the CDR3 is TGTGCCTGGAGTTTCAACAGGGTTGCTGAAGCTTTCTTT.

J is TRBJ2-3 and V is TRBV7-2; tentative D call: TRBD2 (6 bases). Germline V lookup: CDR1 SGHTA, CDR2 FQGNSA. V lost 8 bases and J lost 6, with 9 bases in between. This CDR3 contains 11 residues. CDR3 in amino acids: CASAGSDTQYF. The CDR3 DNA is TGTGCCAGCGCCGGGAGTGATACGCAGTATTTT.

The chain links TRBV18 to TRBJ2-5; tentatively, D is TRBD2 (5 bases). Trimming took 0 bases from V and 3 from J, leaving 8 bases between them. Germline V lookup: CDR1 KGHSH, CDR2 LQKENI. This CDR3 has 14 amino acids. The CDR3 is CASSPPGAEETQYF. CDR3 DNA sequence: TGTGCCAGCTCACCACCGGGAGCGGAAGAGACCCAGTACTTC.

This chain's CDR3 is CASSPGRGTGVYEQYF. The CDR3 nucleotides read TGTGCCAGCAGCCCCGGTCGGGGGACGGGGGTCTACGAGCAGTACTTC. The chain joins TRBV27 to TRBJ2-7, with D maybe TRBD2 (6 bases). Trimming left V 6 bases short and J 3 bases short, with 21 bases between. CDR1 is MNHEY and CDR2 is SMNVEV in the germline V gene (reference sequence). The length of the CDR3 is 16 residues.

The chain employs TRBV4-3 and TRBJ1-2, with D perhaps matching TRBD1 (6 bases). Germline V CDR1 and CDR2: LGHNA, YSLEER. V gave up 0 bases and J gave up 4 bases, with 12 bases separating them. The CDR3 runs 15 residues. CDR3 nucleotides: TGCGCCAGCAGCCAAGATCAAACAGGGTCCTATGGCTACACCTTC. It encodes CASSQDQTGSYGYTF.

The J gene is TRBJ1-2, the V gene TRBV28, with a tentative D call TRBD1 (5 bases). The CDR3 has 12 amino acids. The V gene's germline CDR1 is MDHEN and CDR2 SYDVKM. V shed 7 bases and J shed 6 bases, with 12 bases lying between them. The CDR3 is CASKAGWDGYTF. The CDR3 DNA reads TGTGCCAGCAAGGCAGGGTGGGATGGCTACACCTTC.

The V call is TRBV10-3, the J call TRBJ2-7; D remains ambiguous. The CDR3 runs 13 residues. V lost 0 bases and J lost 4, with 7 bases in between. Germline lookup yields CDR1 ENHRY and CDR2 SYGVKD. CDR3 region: CAISESGLYEQYF. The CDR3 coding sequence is TGTGCCATCAGTGAGTCGGGCCTATACGAGCAGTACTTC.

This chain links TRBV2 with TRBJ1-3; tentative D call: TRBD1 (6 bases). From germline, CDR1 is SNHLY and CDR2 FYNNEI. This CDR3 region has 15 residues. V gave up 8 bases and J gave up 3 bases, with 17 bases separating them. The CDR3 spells CASERGGASGNTIYF. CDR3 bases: TGTGCCAGCGAAAGGGGGGGGGCAAGTGGAAACACCATATATTTT.

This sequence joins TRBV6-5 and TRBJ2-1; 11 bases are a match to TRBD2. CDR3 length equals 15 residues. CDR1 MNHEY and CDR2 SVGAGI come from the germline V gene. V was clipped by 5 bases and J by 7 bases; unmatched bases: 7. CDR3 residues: CASSIAGGMGNEQFF. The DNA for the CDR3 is TGTGCCAGCAGTATAGCGGGAGGGATGGGAAATGAGCAGTTCTTC.

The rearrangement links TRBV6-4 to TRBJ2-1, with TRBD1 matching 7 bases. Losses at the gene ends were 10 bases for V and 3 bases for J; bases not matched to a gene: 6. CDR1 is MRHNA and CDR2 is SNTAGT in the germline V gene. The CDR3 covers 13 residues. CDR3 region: CATRDSGYNEQFF. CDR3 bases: TGTGCCACCCGGGACAGCGGCTACAATGAGCAGTTCTTC.

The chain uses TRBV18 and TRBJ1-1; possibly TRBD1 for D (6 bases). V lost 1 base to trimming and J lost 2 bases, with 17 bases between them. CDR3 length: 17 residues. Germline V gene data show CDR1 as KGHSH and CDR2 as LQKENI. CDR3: CASSPLRNTGINTEAFF. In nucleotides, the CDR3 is TGTGCCAGCTCACCACTGAGGAACACAGGGATCAACACTGAAGCTTTCTTT.

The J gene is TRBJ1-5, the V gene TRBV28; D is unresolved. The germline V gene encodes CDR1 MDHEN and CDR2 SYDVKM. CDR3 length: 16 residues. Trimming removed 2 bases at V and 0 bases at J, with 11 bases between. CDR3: CASSLNGQSSNQPQHF. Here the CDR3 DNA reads TGTGCCAGCAGTTTAAATGGGCAGAGTAGCAATCAGCCCCAGCATTTT.

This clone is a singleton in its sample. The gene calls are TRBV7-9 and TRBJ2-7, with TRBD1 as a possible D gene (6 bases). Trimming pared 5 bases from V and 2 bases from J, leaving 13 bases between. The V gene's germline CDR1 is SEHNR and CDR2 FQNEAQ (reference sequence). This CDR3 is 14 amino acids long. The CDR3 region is CASSRPGHPYEQYF. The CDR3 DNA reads TGTGCCAGCAGCCGACCGGGACACCCCTACGAGCAGTACTTC. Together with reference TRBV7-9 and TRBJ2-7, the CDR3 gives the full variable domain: DTGVSQNPRHKITKRGQNVTFRCDPISEHNRLYWYRQTLGQGPEFLTYFQNEAQLEKSRLLSDRFSAERPKGSFSTLEIQRTEQGDSAMYLCASSRPGHPYEQYFGPGTRLTVT.

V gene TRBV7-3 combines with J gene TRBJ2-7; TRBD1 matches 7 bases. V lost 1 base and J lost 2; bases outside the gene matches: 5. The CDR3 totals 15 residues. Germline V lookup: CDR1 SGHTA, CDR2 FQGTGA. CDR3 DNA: TGTGCCAGCAGCTTAATGGGGACAGTCCCCTACGAGCAGTACTTC. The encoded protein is CASSLMGTVPYEQYF.